This paragraph reports one T cell receptor (beta chain). Its antigen specificity is not known. No clone much larger than this one lies a single base away; base qualities are absent. The germline V gene specifies SQVTM as CDR1 and ANQGSEA as CDR2. The cysteine opens and the phenylalanine closes a CDR3 of 13 amino acids. Only the CDR3 DNA stays, 39 bases, in frame from base 1. Trimming costs V 2 bases and J 2 bases, and their ends lie 10 bases apart. The source of the sample is a study of blood T cell repertoires in COVID-19 (dated by TCRdb to about 2020). In terms of the full investigation: The collaborator samples originated in the United States, Italy and Spain and spanned the acute and convalescent phases of COVID-19. The material from the prospective study consisted of cDNA or gDNA derived from T cells, B-cell-depleted T cells, or PBMCs. Subjects who had been exposed to COVID-19, were actively infected with it, or had recovered from it provided the deeply sampled blood TCRbeta repertoires that made up the dataset. The repertoires were released in a freely available public database meant as a resource for research on the immune response to SARS-CoV-2. Samples were obtained from the ongoing ImmuneRACE study (first 160 participants) and from about 1,300 subjects provided by 6 global collaborators. The sample metadata nearly always contained a de-identified subject ID, COVID-19 status, age in years and sex. HLA class I and class II types, where available, came from metadata supplied by the sample provider rather than from assay-based typing. Study-wide findings and limitations: The quantity of clinical and demographic metadata differed by source and by participant and was supplied without curation.

The immunoSEQ Assay, a bias-controlled multiplex PCR, was used to amplify TCRbeta CDR3 regions from genomic DNA. The study's own analysis went as follows. The number of nucleated cells in each sample was estimated from the amplification of reference gene primers within the assay. To quantify the absolute abundance of each unique TCRbeta CDR3 rearrangement, sequence reads were collapsed and filtered. Productive Simpson clonality was computed per sample as the square root of Simpson's diversity index over productive rearrangements. Entries here come from immuneACCESS through TCRdb and include only in-frame sequences with V and J called. Some clones fail to appear in such tables; in the studies checked, an unresolved V gene covers under half of the shortfall, and the cause of the remainder is unknown. V, J and clone size were drawn from that table, and D and trimming were deduced from the DNA. The sample table contains 100,000 to 150,000 clones; only one count was recorded for about four fifths of them. The top ten clones comprise about a sixth of the sample.

Whole blood was collected in K2EDTA tubes by collaborating institutions according to the institutions' own protocols. Collaborator samples were shipped for TCRbeta analysis as frozen whole blood, isolated PBMCs, or DNA extracted from either sample type. Recombination connected TRBV29-1 to TRBJ2-7, with a tentative D gene TRBD2 over 6 matching bases. Sequenced sample: peripheral blood. This receptor was obtained from a man in his sixties with active or convalescent COVID-19. The CDR3: CSVERDSTYEQYF. The nucleotide sequence reads TGCAGCGTTGAAAGGGACTCGACCTACGAGCAGTACTTC.